The 17 T cell receptor beta chains below come from one sample, sequenced in a study of blood T cell repertoires in COVID-19. Measured with immunoSEQ multiplex PCR; TCRdb has only the in-frame clones, and not every one. The top ten clones hold 0.82% of a sample with some 240,000 clones, 92% of them seen once. The sample consisted of peripheral blood. The receptors were sampled from a man aged 55-75 years with COVID-19, enrolled during active disease.

V usage is TRBV14 and J usage is TRBJ2-7, with a weak D call TRBD2 (5 bases). The CDR3 spans 16 residues. Germline CDR1 SGHDN, CDR2 FVKESK. V was shortened by 4 bases and J by 5 bases, with 21 bases between the two germline ends. CDR3: CASSLEGVGSIDEQYF. DNA for the CDR3: TGTGCCAGCAGCCTCGAGGGAGTGGGGTCGATCGACGAGCAGTACTTC. Supplemented by reference TRBV14 and TRBJ2-7, the full variable domain reads EAGVTQFPSHSVIEKGQTVTLRCDPISGHDNLYWYRRVMGKEIKFLLHFVKESKQDESGMPNNRFLAERTGGTYSTLKVQPAELEDSGVYFCASSLEGVGSIDEQYFGPGTRLTVT.

This rearrangement joins TRBV7-2 to TRBJ1-1, with 8 bases that match TRBD1. V gave up 5 bases and J gave up 9 bases; unmatched junction bases: 8. Germline CDR1 and CDR2: SGHTA and FQGNSA. This CDR3 has 13 amino acids. The CDR3 spells CASSGGQAMKAFF. CDR3 nucleotides: TGTGCCAGCAGCGGGGGACAGGCAATGAAAGCTTTCTTT.

The gene calls are TRBV14 and TRBJ1-1; D not resolved. CDR3 length: 15 residues. V shed 3 bases and J shed 6 bases, with 17 bases lying between them. Germline CDR1 and CDR2: SGHDN and FVKESK. In DNA, the CDR3 is TGTGCCAGCAGCCAGGTGCCCGGAAGCGGGGCTGAAGCTTTCTTT. Protein product: CASSQVPGSGAEAFF.

This chain connects TRBV15 to TRBJ1-3; D unclear. V was trimmed by 5 bases and J by 1 base, leaving 6 bases between them. Germline V gene lookup returns CDR1 LNHNV and CDR2 YYDKDF (reference sequence). The CDR3 has 13 amino acids. CDR3 amino acids: CATSRVSGNTIYF. CDR3 DNA: TGTGCCACCAGCCGGGTGTCTGGAAACACCATATATTTT.

As regards this clone: One end of the junction is discordant with germline, which a read error may explain. The rearrangement links TRBV2 to TRBJ2-1, with D possibly being TRBD2 (5 bases). The germline CDR1 and CDR2 sequences are SNHLY and FYNNEI. This CDR3 comprises 18 residues. The CDR3 DNA follows: TGTGCCAGCAGGGAAGGCGGTGGGTGGACTCTCCCCTACAATGAGCAGTTCTTC. Its translation is CASREGGGWTLPYNEQFF.

The chain links TRBV19 to TRBJ1-2; D might be TRBD1 (5 bases). This CDR3 is 13 amino acids long. Germline-derived CDR1 and CDR2 are LNHDA and SQIVND (reference sequence). Trimming stripped 6 bases from V and 8 bases from J, with 16 bases between. The DNA for the CDR3 is TGTGCCAGTAGGGTAGTAGGGGCGCAGGGCTACACCTTC. It encodes CASRVVGAQGYTF.

This chain uses TRBV4-1 with TRBJ2-7; D unclear. CDR1 is MGHRA and CDR2 is YSYEKL in the germline V gene. There are 13 residues in the CDR3. Trimming removed 4 bases at V and 2 bases at J, with 9 bases between. Written as DNA, the CDR3 is TGCGCCAGCAGCCTCGACGGAGCCTACGAGCAGTACTTC. Encoded protein: CASSLDGAYEQYF.

The V gene is TRBV19, the J gene TRBJ2-5, with 8 bases lining up with TRBD1. The CDR3 spans 14 residues. Unmatched junction bases numbered 6, after V lost 5 bases and J lost 4 bases. CDR1 is LNHDA and CDR2 is SQIVND in the germline V gene (reference sequence). The CDR3 spells CASSLGQGGETQYF. The DNA for the CDR3 is TGTGCCAGTAGTCTTGGACAGGGAGGAGAGACCCAGTACTTC.

V is TRBV6-4 and J is TRBJ1-1, with 7 bases lining up with TRBD1. Germline-derived CDR1 and CDR2 are MRHNA and SNTAGT. Losses at the gene ends were 4 bases for V and 0 bases for J; bases not matched to a gene: 5. The CDR3 has 15 amino acids. CDR3 region: CASSASGGVNTEAFF. The DNA for the CDR3 is TGTGCCAGCAGTGCCTCAGGGGGGGTGAACACTGAAGCTTTCTTT.

This clone has just a few counts. The chain has TRBV30 and TRBJ2-7, with TRBD2 identical over 7 bases. The CDR3 length is 16 residues. Germline CDR1 GTSNPN, CDR2 SVGIG (reference sequence). V was clipped by 2 bases and J by 0 bases; unmatched bases: 10. CDR3 amino acids: CAWSLSKTSFSYEQYF. DNA for the CDR3: TGTGCCTGGAGTCTATCAAAGACTAGCTTCTCCTACGAGCAGTACTTC.

This rearrangement joins TRBV24-1 to TRBJ2-7; no definite D call. V was clipped by 3 bases and J by 1 base, with 6 bases between them. Looked up from germline, CDR1 is KGHDR and CDR2 is SFDVKD. The CDR3 covers 13 residues. This chain's CDR3 is CATSDTNSYEQYF. The CDR3, as DNA: TGTGCCACCAGTGATACAAATTCCTACGAGCAGTACTTC.

This chain joins TRBV5-1 and TRBJ2-2; 8 bases are shared with TRBD2. Germline-derived CDR1 and CDR2 are SGHRS and YFSETQ. The CDR3 length is 15 residues. V was pared by 5 bases and J by 1 base, with 4 bases of the junction left unmatched. In nucleotides, the CDR3 is TGCGCCAGCAGGGAAACTAGCGGGAACACCGGGGAGCTGTTTTTT. It specifies CASRETSGNTGELFF.

This chain uses TRBV5-5 with TRBJ2-3; D gene uncertain. The CDR3 consists of 15 residues. Germline lookup yields CDR1 SGHKS and CDR2 YYEKEE (reference sequence). V dropped 7 bases and J dropped 1 base, with 16 bases sitting between them. CDR3 region: CASRTIASGTDTQYF. As DNA, the CDR3 is TGTGCCAGCCGAACCATAGCTTCGGGCACAGATACGCAGTATTTT.

The chain combines TRBV18 with TRBJ1-1; D might be TRBD1 (6 bases). From germline, CDR1 is KGHSH and CDR2 LQKENI. V lost 3 bases to trimming and J lost 5 bases, with 19 bases between them. This CDR3 region has 16 residues. CDR3 in amino acids: CASSPPQGSKPTEAFF. The CDR3 region has the DNA TGTGCCAGCTCACCCCCTCAGGGGAGTAAGCCGACTGAAGCTTTCTTT.

This sequence joins TRBV5-3 and TRBJ2-1; D is undetermined. TRBV5-3 is designated an ORF whose function remains uncertain. The CDR3 loop spans 14 amino acids. The V end lost 3 bases, the J end lost 8 bases, and 15 bases lay between the germline ends. The CDR3 region has the DNA TGTGCCAGAAGCTCCCAAGCGCCCGTACATGAGCAGTTCTTC. Translating it yields CARSSQAPVHEQFF.

This chain uses TRBV28 with TRBJ2-7, with D unclear. Trimming stripped 6 bases from V and 3 bases from J, with 15 bases between. The CDR3 is made up of 14 amino acids. CDR1 and CDR2 from the germline V gene are MDHEN and SYDVKM. The DNA for the CDR3 is TGTGCCAGCAGCCAATCCCTGCAACTCTACGAGCAGTACTTC. It yields the protein CASSQSLQLYEQYF.

V usage is TRBV30 and J usage is TRBJ2-7; 10 nucleotides match TRBD1. Trimming at V came to 1 base and at J to 7 bases, leaving 7 bases not matched to a gene. Germline lookup yields CDR1 GTSNPN and CDR2 SVGIG (reference sequence). CDR3 length equals 14 residues. In DNA form, the CDR3 reads TGTGCCTGGAGTGCAAGGGACAGGGGCGGGGAGCAGTACTTC. It specifies CAWSARDRGGEQYF.